Shown below are 15 T cell receptor beta chains from a single sample sequenced in a study of T cells in Graves' hyperthyroidism and ophthalmopathy. From RNA transcripts, TCR beta CDR3 regions were amplified. An initial round of RT-PCR targeting the TCR CDR3 relied on the HTBI primer set. TCRdb re-called the multiplex PCR reads through MiXCR, storing one row per CDR3 protein. The data contain some 150,000 distinct CDR3 sequences, about 20% of them singletons. The sample taken for sequencing was blood. These receptors were obtained from a woman between 45 and 65 years old with Graves' hyperthyroidism that later progressed to Graves' ophthalmopathy.

V is TRBV20-1 and J is TRBJ2-1; maybe TRBD2 (6 bases). The CDR3 extends over 16 amino acids. The germline CDR1 and CDR2 sequences are DFQATT and SNEGSKA (reference sequence). Trimming took 0 bases from V and 3 from J, leaving 15 bases between them. CDR3 coding DNA: TGCAGTGCTAGAGACCGGGACTCAGCTTTCTACAATGAGCAGTTCTTC. This sequence encodes CSARDRDSAFYNEQFF.

A few counts support this clonotype. The chain links TRBV5-1 to TRBJ2-2; D is possibly TRBD1 (6 bases). The CDR3 is made up of 17 amino acids. V was cut by 4 bases and J by 6 bases, with 22 bases left in between. Germline V lookup: CDR1 SGHRS, CDR2 YFSETQ. The CDR3 protein is CASSPSSGHPAAGELFF. In nucleotides, the CDR3 is TGCGCCAGCAGCCCCAGCTCGGGACACCCCGCGGCCGGGGAGCTGTTTTTT.

This clonotype was counted ten times or more. V gene TRBV20-1 combines with J gene TRBJ2-3, with D possibly TRBD2 on 6 matching bases. This CDR3 is 15 amino acids long. CDR1 DFQATT and CDR2 SNEGSKA come from the germline V gene (reference sequence). V dropped 1 base and J dropped 0 bases, with 11 bases sitting between them. DNA of the CDR3: TGCAGTGCTAGAGTCCGGGAGCGAAGCACAGATACGCAGTATTTT. Protein product: CSARVRERSTDTQYF.

This clonotype was counted ten times or more. The V call is TRBV28, the J call TRBJ2-7; D call uncertain. V was clipped by 4 bases and J by 0 bases, with 10 bases between them. This CDR3 region has 14 residues. CDR1 is MDHEN and CDR2 is SYDVKM in the germline V gene. CDR3 in amino acids: CASSSHWISYEQYF. CDR3 sequence (DNA): TGTGCCAGCAGTTCCCACTGGATCTCCTACGAGCAGTACTTC.

The rearrangement links TRBV6-1 to TRBJ1-6; D ambiguous. Germline V CDR1 and CDR2: MNHNS, SASEGT. Trimming pared 7 bases from V and 7 bases from J, leaving 2 bases between. The CDR3 totals 10 residues. The DNA of the CDR3 is TGTGCCAGCACCAATTCACCCCTCCACTTT. Translating gives CASTNSPLHF.

This clonotype was recorded many times. The V call is TRBV5-1, the J call TRBJ2-3, with D unresolved. Germline-derived CDR1 and CDR2 are SGHRS and YFSETQ. There are 12 residues in the CDR3. The V end lost 0 bases, the J end lost 7 bases, and 6 bases lay between the germline ends. The CDR3 bases are TGCGCCAGCAGCTTGGACGACTATACGCAGTATTTT. Its translation is CASSLDDYTQYF.

The table lists this clonotype with many counts. This chain joins TRBV20-1 and TRBJ2-1; 8 bases are shared with TRBD2. CDR1 is DFQATT, CDR2 SNEGSKA, per germline (reference sequence). Unmatched junction bases numbered 9, after V lost 3 bases and J lost 8 bases. CDR3 length: 14 residues. The CDR3 DNA reads TGCAGTGCTAGGGGAGAGACTAGCGCCCATGAGCAGTTCTTC. It codes for CSARGETSAHEQFF.

This clonotype was seen ten or more times. The rearrangement links TRBV28 to TRBJ1-2; D gene unclear. The ends were cut back, 6 bases at V and 8 bases at J, with 10 bases in the middle. Germline assignment: CDR1 MDHEN and CDR2 SYDVKM. The CDR3 is 11 amino acids. The CDR3 DNA sequence: TGTGCCAGCAGCCAGACTGGGGGCTACACCTTC. Translated, it gives CASSQTGGYTF.

This clonotype was counted a single time. The rearrangement links TRBV28 to TRBJ2-1; D might be TRBD2 (5 bases). Deletions cut 6 bases from V and 9 bases from J, with 15 bases between. CDR1 and CDR2 (germline): MDHEN, SYDVKM. This CDR3 is built from 13 residues. CDR3 sequence (DNA): TGTGCCAGCAGGGACCTTAGCGTCGGTGAGCAGTTCTTC. Its translation: CASRDLSVGEQFF.

The J gene is TRBJ2-7, the V gene TRBV5-1; perhaps TRBD2 as D (6 bases). Germline CDR1 is SGHRS and CDR2 is YFSETQ. The CDR3 length is 15 residues. With 4 bases removed from V and 3 bases from J, the gap between germline ends came to 17 bases. The CDR3 bases are TGCGCCAGCAGCATAGGGCCGGGGGTGGGCTACGAGCAGTACTTC. It specifies CASSIGPGVGYEQYF.

In its sample, this clonotype was seen many times. This chain links TRBV20-1 with TRBJ1-2, with TRBD1 as a possible D gene (5 bases). This CDR3 has 14 residues. Germline values: CDR1 DFQATT, CDR2 SNEGSKA (reference sequence). V lost 0 bases and J 2 bases, leaving 10 bases between the germline ends. The DNA of the CDR3 is TGCAGTGCTAGAGAAACGGGACTGAACTATGGCTACACCTTC. Amino acids: CSARETGLNYGYTF.

This clonotype has ten or more counts. The chain has TRBV3-1 and TRBJ1-3; TRBD1 aligns across 7 bases. Germline assignment: CDR1 LGHDT and CDR2 YNNKEL (reference sequence). Germline trimming cut 4 bases from V and 1 base from J; bases unmatched to any gene: 4. The length of the CDR3 is 15 residues. DNA for the CDR3: TGTGCCAGCAGCCTGCAGGGGGTTTCTGGAAACACCATATATTTT. Translated: CASSLQGVSGNTIYF.

This clonotype was found many times. The chain couples TRBV30 to TRBJ1-5; maybe TRBD1 (6 bases). There are 14 residues in the CDR3. Trimming took off 1 base at V and 7 bases at J, with 14 bases between the two ends. The V gene's germline CDR1 is GTSNPN and CDR2 SVGIG (reference sequence). The CDR3: CAWSAGQGWQPQHF. The CDR3, as DNA: TGTGCCTGGAGTGCGGGGCAGGGGTGGCAGCCCCAGCATTTT.

This clonotype showed up just a few times. A single base separates this from a much larger clone, so it may be a read error. The gene calls are TRBV18 and TRBJ2-7, with D tentatively TRBD2 (6 bases). The germline V gene encodes CDR1 KGHSH and CDR2 LQKENI. Trimming cost V 0 bases and J 6 bases, with 15 bases left between them. The CDR3 is made up of 15 amino acids. The CDR3 spells CASSPPAAGRREQYF. The DNA of the CDR3 is TGTGCCAGCTCACCACCGGCGGCAGGGAGGCGCGAGCAGTACTTC.

The sample holds many counts of this clonotype. The genes are TRBV2 and TRBJ2-7; a weak D match, TRBD1 (6 bases). Trimming shortened V by 5 bases and J by 3 bases, and 8 bases separated the two germline ends. The CDR3 runs to 12 residues. The germline V gene has CDR1 SNHLY and CDR2 FYNNEI. The CDR3 DNA reads as TGTGCCAGCAGTCGGGACAACTACGAGCAGTACTTC. This encodes CASSRDNYEQYF.